Listed below are T cell receptor beta chains from one sample, sequenced in a study of response to subunit inactivated influenza vaccine. TCRdb reprocessed the RT-PCR reads with MiXCR, giving one entry per CDR3 protein. The sample yields approximately 700,000 distinct CDR3 sequences, about 14% seen once. This sample comprised PBMCs from blood, obtained roughly 2 weeks before vaccination. These receptors came from a man aged 50-59 years who received an inactivated influenza vaccine. Both conserved end residues are part of each CDR3. D genes are given only for firm matches. Expanded clones are given a class, and other clones once, few, many or no size at all.

clone size	D gene	V gene	J gene	CDR3 DNA	CDR3 protein
few	.	TRBV20-1	TRBJ1-5	TGCAGTGCTCTAGCCCAAAGCAATCAGCCCCAGCATTTT	CSALAQSNQPQHF
.	.	TRBV4-3	TRBJ2-7	TGCGCCAGCAGCCAAGATATCGGACAGGGACTAACCTACGAGCAGTACTTC	CASSQDIGQGLTYEQYF
few	.	TRBV24-1	TRBJ2-1	TGTGCCACCAGTGAGGGCAGGGGGGGATACAATGAGCAGTTCTTC	CATSEGRGGYNEQFF
.	.	TRBV19	TRBJ2-7	TGTGCCAGTACAGACAACACCTACGAGCAGTACTTC	CASTDNTYEQYF
.	.	TRBV5-8	TRBJ1-5	TGTGCCAGCAGCTTGGAGGTGGGGCCCCAGCATTTT	CASSLEVGPQHF
.	TRBD2	TRBV3-1	TRBJ2-1	TGTGCCAGCAGCCTCGGGCCGGGGGGGCCAGGCGAAGAGCAGTTCTTC	CASSLGPGGPGEEQFF
.	.	TRBV18	TRBJ1-3	TGTGCCAGCTCACCCTCCCAGGTCCACTCTGGAAACACCATATATTTT	CASSPSQVHSGNTIYF
few	TRBD2	TRBV20-1	TRBJ2-1	TGCAGTGCTAGAGATCCGCTAGCGGGTTATGCCAATGAGCAGTTCTTC	CSARDPLAGYANEQFF
.	.	TRBV30	TRBJ2-2	TGTGCCTCAAAGACGAACACCGGGGAGCTGTTTTTT	CASKTNTGELFF
.	TRBD1	TRBV7-8	TRBJ2-1	TGTGCCAGCAGGCTGGCGAGGACAGGGAATGCCGATGAGCAGTTCTTC	CASRLARTGNADEQFF
few	.	TRBV5-1	TRBJ2-3	TGCGCCAGCAGCTTGGACCCCAGGATCAGCACAGATACGCAGTATTTT	CASSLDPRISTDTQYF
many	TRBD1	TRBV4-3	TRBJ2-2	TGCGCCAGCAGCCAAGATCCCCAGGGGGCTGACACCGGGGAGCTGTTTTTT	CASSQDPQGADTGELFF
few	.	TRBV28	TRBJ2-7	TGTGCCAGCATTCTAAGCTCGCCGTACTCCTACGAGCAGTACTTC	CASILSSPYSYEQYF
many	.	TRBV9	TRBJ2-5	TGTGCCAGCAGCCCCCCTGGGGTCCAAGAGACCCAGTACTTC	CASSPPGVQETQYF
.	TRBD1	TRBV20-1	TRBJ2-2	TGCAGTGCTATTGAATTGGGACAGCCGAACACCGGGGAGCTGTTTTTT	CSAIELGQPNTGELFF
few	.	TRBV7-2	TRBJ1-5	TGTGCCAGCAGCTTACACAGGGACGGCAATCAGCCCCAGCATTTT	CASSLHRDGNQPQHF
few	TRBD2	TRBV10-3	TRBJ2-5	TGTGCCATCAGTGATGCGGGACTAGCGGGCCAAGAGACCCAGTACTTC	CAISDAGLAGQETQYF
many	TRBD1	TRBV5-5	TRBJ2-5	TGTGCCAGCAGCCGACAGGGCCAAGAGACCCAGTACTTC	CASSRQGQETQYF
.	.	TRBV9	TRBJ2-7	TGTGCCAGCAGCGCCCAGGACTTAAGGGGGACTTACGAGCAGTACTTC	CASSAQDLRGTYEQYF
.	.	TRBV15	TRBJ1-4	TGTGCCACCAGCAGAGATCTGACAGACAATGAAAAACTGTTTTTT	CATSRDLTDNEKLFF